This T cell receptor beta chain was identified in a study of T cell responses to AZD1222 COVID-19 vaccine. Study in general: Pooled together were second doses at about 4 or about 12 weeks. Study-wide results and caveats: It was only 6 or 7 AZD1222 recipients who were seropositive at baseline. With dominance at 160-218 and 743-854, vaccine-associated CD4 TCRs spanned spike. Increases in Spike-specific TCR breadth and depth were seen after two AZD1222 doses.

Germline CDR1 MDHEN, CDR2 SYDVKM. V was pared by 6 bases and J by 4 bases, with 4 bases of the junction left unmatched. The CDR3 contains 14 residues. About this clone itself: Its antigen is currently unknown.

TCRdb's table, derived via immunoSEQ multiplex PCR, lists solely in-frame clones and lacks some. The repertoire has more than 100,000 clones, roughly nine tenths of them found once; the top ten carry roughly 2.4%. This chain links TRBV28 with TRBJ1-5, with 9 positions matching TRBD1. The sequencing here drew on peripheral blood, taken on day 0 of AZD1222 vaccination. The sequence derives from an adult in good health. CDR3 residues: CASRPGQGNQPQHF. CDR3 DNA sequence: TGTGCCAGCAGGCCGGGACAGGGTAATCAGCCCCAGCATTTT.